This is a list of T cell receptor beta chains from one sample in a study of shared clonotypes between healthy human individuals. Using immunoSEQ multiplex PCR, the repertoire was profiled, and TCRdb retains in-frame clones only, with some absent. The sample records about half a million clones, 79% being singletons. What was sequenced was PBMCs. The receptors come from a middle-aged woman in good health. Some clones in this sample may be carry-over from other donors' samples. CDR3s include the opening cysteine and the closing phenylalanine or tryptophan. Fields, in order: V gene, D gene, J gene, clone size, CDR3 DNA, CDR3 protein. A D gene is named only where the DNA matches it firmly. A row's size may be missing; if present it is once, few, many or a size class.

>TRBV27|NA|TRBJ1-2|NA
TGTGCCAGCAGTTCCCGGGACGGACAGTTTAACTATGGCTACACCTTC
CASSSRDGQFNYGYTF
>TRBV6-5|NA|TRBJ1-3|NA
TGTGCCAGCAGACTTGGAAACACCATATATTTT
CASRLGNTIYF
>TRBV7-8|TRBD2|TRBJ2-1|NA
TGTGCCAGCAGCGCCCCCGGGACTAGTCAGGACAATGAGCAGTTCTTC
CASSAPGTSQDNEQFF
>TRBV5-1|TRBD1|TRBJ1-1|NA
TGCGCCAGCAGCTCCGGACAGGCCTCGACCACTGAAGCTTTCTTT
CASSSGQASTTEAFF
>TRBV7-9|NA|TRBJ2-7|NA
TGTGCCAGCAGCTTTGGGACGGGGGCCGTCCACGAGCAGTACTTC
CASSFGTGAVHEQYF
>TRBV7-8|TRBD2|TRBJ2-1|NA
TGTGCCAGCAGCTTACTAGCGGGAGTCAATGAGCAGTTCTTC
CASSLLAGVNEQFF
>TRBV19|NA|TRBJ1-1|NA
TGTGCCAGTAGTGAAAGTTGGGGATTGAACACTGAAGCTTTCTTT
CASSESWGLNTEAFF
>TRBV7-9|NA|TRBJ2-3|NA
TGTGCCAGCAGCTTAAGCCTTAGCACAGATACGCAGTATTTT
CASSLSLSTDTQYF
>TRBV6-1|NA|TRBJ2-7|NA
TGTGCCAGCAGCCCCGGGATAAATTCCTACGAGCAGTACTTC
CASSPGINSYEQYF
>TRBV10-2|TRBD2|TRBJ2-7|NA
TGCGCCAGCAGTGAGTTGGGAGGGGCGGGATCAAAAGCCTACGAGCAGTACTTC
CASSELGGAGSKAYEQYF
>TRBV23-1|NA|TRBJ2-1|NA
TGCGCCAGCCCTTCGGGGGGGGACAGTTTGGTGAATGAGCAGTTCTTC
CASPSGGDSLVNEQFF
>TRBV5-1|NA|TRBJ2-7|NA
TGCGCCAGCAGCTTGGGACAGAGTTCGTTCTACGAGCAGTACTTC
CASSLGQSSFYEQYF
>TRBV5-5|NA|TRBJ1-1|few
TGTGCCAGCAGCTTGGAGTGGCCGCTAGCTTTCTTT
CASSLEWPLAFF
>TRBV11-2|NA|TRBJ2-5|NA
TGTGCCAGCAGCTTAGGGCCAGACCTGGGGACCCAGTACTTC
CASSLGPDLGTQYF
>TRBV29-1|NA|TRBJ1-1|few
TGCAGCGTTTCAGGGACCACTGAAGCTTTCTTT
CSVSGTTEAFF
>TRBV4-2|NA|TRBJ2-3|NA
TGTGCCAGCAGCCAAGAGAGCGGCCCAGATACGCAGTATTTT
CASSQESGPDTQYF
>TRBV27|NA|TRBJ2-5|NA
TGTGCCACCAAAGAGGGCGGGCACCGGGAGACCCAGTACTTC
CATKEGGHRETQYF
>TRBV15|NA|TRBJ1-4|NA
TGTGCCACCAGCAAGACAGGTCCAAATGAAAAACTGTTTTTT
CATSKTGPNEKLFF
>TRBV28|NA|TRBJ2-5|NA
TGTGCCAGCAGTTTATGGGTCGAACAAGAGACCCAGTACTTC
CASSLWVEQETQYF
>TRBV25-1|NA|TRBJ2-7|NA
TGTGCCAGCAGTGACTGGGACGAGCAGTACTTC
CASSDWDEQYF
>TRBV4-1|NA|TRBJ1-6|once
TGCGCCAGCAGCCAATTCTTCGACACGAATAATTCACCCCTCCACTTT
CASSQFFDTNNSPLHF
>TRBV6-1|NA|TRBJ1-4|once
TGTGCCAGCAGTGGACAGTTTCTTAATGAAAAACTGTTTTTT
CASSGQFLNEKLFF
>TRBV10-1|TRBD1|TRBJ2-1|NA
TGCGCCAGCAGTTTAAACAGGGGCCGCTCCTACAATGAGCAGTTCTTC
CASSLNRGRSYNEQFF